The clone carrying this T cell receptor (beta chain) was found once. Its antigen is undetermined. The sample originates from a study of CD8+CD57+ T cells in acquired aplastic anemia. Study-wide background: DNA recovered from sorted CD4+ and CD8+ cells had a mean of 3.2 ug. An average of about 11 million reads for CD4+ cells was obtained from healthy donors. The study's findings and limits: It was found that some 31 CD8+ CDR3 sequences were shared between patients and controls. A significant difference in CD8+ Simpson's diversity between patients and controls was not found.

Profiles of TCR beta VDJ and CDR3 were generated from a genomic DNA template. TCRdb re-called the reads with MiXCR, one entry per CDR3 protein. Of some 190,000 distinct CDR3 sequences in the sample, around 50% are singletons; the top ten hold about 15%. CDR1 and CDR2 (germline): DFQATT, SNEGSKA (reference sequence). The CDR3 is 13 amino acids. V was clipped by 8 bases and J by 2 bases; unmatched bases: 6. The chain carries TRBV20-1 and TRBJ2-5; 9 nucleotides agree with TRBD2. The sample was sorted CD4+, CD8+, or CD8+CD57+ T cells (not recorded which) from PBMCs. The clonotype comes from a human donor in good health, serving as a control. CDR3 nucleotides: TGCAGTTCAAGCGGGGGGATTCAAGAGACCCAGTACTTC. Its protein product is CSSSGGIQETQYF.